The T cell receptor (beta chain) described here comes from a study of blood T cells in healthy people across ages. Study summary: T cells yielded about one barcoded beta molecule per two cells through template switching. Whole-study findings and limits: Per-million-T-cell TCR beta diversity fell roughly linearly with age.

Each donor had 9 to 10 milliliters of peripheral blood drawn. This clonotype appeared a single time. As yet, its antigen is unknown. This may arise from a read error, as a much more abundant clone is one base away. Next came a second PCR, run for roughly 6 to 11 cycles, which used a sample-barcoded 5' primer along with a J-beta primer mix. Tagging of each cDNA molecule was performed by a template-switch adaptor with 12 random nucleotides. Each CDR3 protein is one row after TCRdb ran MiXCR on the 5' RACE reads. The top ten clones hold over 20% of a sample with hundreds of thousands of distinct CDR3 sequences, 58% of them seen once. V was cut by 10 bases and J by 7 bases, with 17 bases left in between. This CDR3 spans 13 amino acids. CDR1 ENHRY and CDR2 SYGVKD come from the germline V gene.

The V and J genes are TRBV10-3 and TRBJ2-1; D might be TRBD2 (5 bases). This TCR derives from a man aged 25-45 years in good health. Sequences were obtained from blood. In DNA form, the CDR3 reads TGTGCCAGCGTAAGGAGTGGGAGTAATGAGCAGTTCTTC. Protein product: CASVRSGSNEQFF.